These T cell receptor beta chains were read from a single sample in a study of blood T cells in healthy people across ages. In TCRdb, the 5' RACE reads were re-called with MiXCR into one record per CDR3 protein. Among roughly 2 million distinct CDR3 sequences listed, about 50% were seen once. The sequenced material came from blood. These receptors came from a woman aged 40 to 50 in good health. Each CDR3 is given with its conserved first and last residue. D genes are given only for firm matches.

>TRBV6-5|TRBJ1-1|-
CASRALTDTEAFF
>TRBV7-2|TRBJ2-5|-
CASSLEGNVDETQYF
>TRBV4-3|TRBJ1-6|-
CASSQGRNNSPLHF
>TRBV20-1|TRBJ2-1|-
CSADRGYYNEQFF
>TRBV20-1|TRBJ2-1|-
CSVLGVYNEQFF
>TRBV12-3/TRBV12-4|TRBJ1-5|-
CASSSSTPSNQPQHF
>TRBV4-1|TRBJ1-2|TRBD1
CASRSPGQGNYGYTF
>TRBV5-1|TRBJ2-7|TRBD1
CASSWDRGPYEQYF
>TRBV7-2|TRBJ1-6|-
CASSLTSYNSPLHF
>TRBV6-2/TRBV6-3|TRBJ1-6|-
CASSSEQDSDSYNSPLHF
>TRBV6-4|TRBJ2-5|-
CASSPTVGVLQETQYF
>TRBV25-1|TRBJ2-5|-
CASSDQTFLKGTQYF
>TRBV25-1|TRBJ2-4|TRBD1
CASSAEMMTGFKNIQYF
>TRBV6-2/TRBV6-3|TRBJ2-7|-
CASSAPGRSSYEQYF
>TRBV5-8|TRBJ2-7|-
CASSFWAATYEQYF
>TRBV5-1|TRBJ2-7|-
CASSFGAQDYEQYF
>TRBV2|TRBJ2-1|-
CASTSRGFNEQFF
>TRBV12-5|TRBJ2-3|-
CASGSPGSDTQYF
>TRBV29-1|TRBJ1-2|-
CSVEVRGPNYGYTF
>TRBV7-9|TRBJ2-1|-
CASSHRDTLNNEQFF
>TRBV2|TRBJ2-1|TRBD1
CASSGGLMDRWSYNEQFF
>TRBV29-1|TRBJ2-7|-
CSVVGRGGPYEQYF
>TRBV6-5|TRBJ1-5|-
CASRQGRNSNQPQHF
>TRBV29-1|TRBJ2-4|-
CSVEEVRGMGQYF
>TRBV6-1|TRBJ2-3|-
CATPGRATDTQYF
>TRBV20-1|TRBJ2-7|TRBD2
CSANPASGSSYEQYF
>TRBV28|TRBJ2-3|-
CASNPYSSYRTDTQYF
>TRBV15|TRBJ2-3|TRBD1
CATSSSQGMRTDTQYF
>TRBV20-1|TRBJ2-7|-
CSADFGFGEQYF
>TRBV7-2|TRBJ2-7|-
CASSPRGQGGYEQYF
>TRBV5-1|TRBJ2-1|TRBD2
CASRITSGGAGEQFF
>TRBV5-4|TRBJ2-5|-
CASSPFPGGVGETQYF
>TRBV7-9|TRBJ2-1|-
CASSPPGGGQRSFF
>TRBV27|TRBJ2-1|-
CASSLSYGNEQFF
>TRBV7-2|TRBJ2-3|TRBD1
CTSSLQGVITTDTQYF
>TRBV18|TRBJ2-3|-
CASSPKQSSTDTQYF
>TRBV27|TRBJ1-2|-
CASSSVNRDFLGYTF
>TRBV28|TRBJ1-2|-
CASSPTRPGLYGYTF
>TRBV12-3/TRBV12-4|TRBJ2-3|TRBD1
CASSLVGTVYADTQYF